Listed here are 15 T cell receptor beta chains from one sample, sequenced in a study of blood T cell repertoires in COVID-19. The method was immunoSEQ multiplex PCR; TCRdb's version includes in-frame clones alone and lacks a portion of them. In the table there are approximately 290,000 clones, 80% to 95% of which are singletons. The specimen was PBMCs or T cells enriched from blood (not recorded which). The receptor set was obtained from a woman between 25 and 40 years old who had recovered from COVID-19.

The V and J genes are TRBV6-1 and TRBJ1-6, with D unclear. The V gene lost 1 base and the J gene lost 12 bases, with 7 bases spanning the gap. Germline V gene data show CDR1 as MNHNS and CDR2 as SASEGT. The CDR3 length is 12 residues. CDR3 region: CASSEVGVPLHF. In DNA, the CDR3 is TGTGCCAGCAGTGAAGTCGGGGTACCCCTCCACTTT.

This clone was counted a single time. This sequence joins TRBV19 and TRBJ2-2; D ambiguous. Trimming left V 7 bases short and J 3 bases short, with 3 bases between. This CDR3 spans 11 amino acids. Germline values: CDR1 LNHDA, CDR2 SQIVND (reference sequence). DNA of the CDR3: TGTGCCAGTACCTACACCGGGGAGCTGTTTTTT. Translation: CASTYTGELFF.

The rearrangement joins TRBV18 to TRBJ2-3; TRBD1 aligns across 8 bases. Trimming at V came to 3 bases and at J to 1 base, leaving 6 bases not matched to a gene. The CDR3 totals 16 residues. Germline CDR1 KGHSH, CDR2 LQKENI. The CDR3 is CASSPFGTGGTDTQYF. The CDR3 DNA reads TGTGCCAGCTCACCTTTCGGGACAGGCGGCACAGATACGCAGTATTTT. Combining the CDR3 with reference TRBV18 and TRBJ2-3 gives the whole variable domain NAGVMQNPRHLVRRRGQEARLRCSPMKGHSHVYWYRQLPEEGLKFMVYLQKENIIDESGMPKERFSAEFPKEGPSILRIQQVVRGDSAAYFCASSPFGTGGTDTQYFGPGTRLTVL.

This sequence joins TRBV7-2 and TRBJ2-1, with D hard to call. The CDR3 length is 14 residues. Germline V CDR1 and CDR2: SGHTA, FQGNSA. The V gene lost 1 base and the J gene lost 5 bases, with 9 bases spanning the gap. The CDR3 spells CASSLGQANNEQFF. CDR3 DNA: TGTGCCAGCAGCTTAGGACAAGCCAACAATGAGCAGTTCTTC.

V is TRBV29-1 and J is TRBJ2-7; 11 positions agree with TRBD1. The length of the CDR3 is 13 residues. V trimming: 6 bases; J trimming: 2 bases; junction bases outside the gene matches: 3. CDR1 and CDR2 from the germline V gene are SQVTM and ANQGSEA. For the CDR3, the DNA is TGCAGCGTGACGGACAGGGGGCCCTACGAGCAGTACTTC. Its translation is CSVTDRGPYEQYF.

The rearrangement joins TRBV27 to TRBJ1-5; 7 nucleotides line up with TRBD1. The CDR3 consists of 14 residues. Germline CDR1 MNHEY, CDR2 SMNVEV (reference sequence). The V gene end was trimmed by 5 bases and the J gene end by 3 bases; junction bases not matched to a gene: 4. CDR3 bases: TGTGCCAGCAGTCCCGGACAGGACAATCAGCCCCAGCATTTT. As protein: CASSPGQDNQPQHF.

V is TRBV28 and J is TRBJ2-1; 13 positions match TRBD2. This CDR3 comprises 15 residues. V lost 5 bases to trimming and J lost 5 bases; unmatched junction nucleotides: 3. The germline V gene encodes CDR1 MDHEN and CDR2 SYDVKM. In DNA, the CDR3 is TGTGCCAGCAGTCACGGGACTAGCGGGGACAATGAGCAGTTCTTC. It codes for CASSHGTSGDNEQFF.

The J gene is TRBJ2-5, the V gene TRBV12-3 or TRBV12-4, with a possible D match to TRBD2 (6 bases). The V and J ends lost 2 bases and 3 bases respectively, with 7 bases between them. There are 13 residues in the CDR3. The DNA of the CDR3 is TGTGCCAGCAGTTTATGGGGGGAAGAGACCCAGTACTTC. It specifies CASSLWGEETQYF.

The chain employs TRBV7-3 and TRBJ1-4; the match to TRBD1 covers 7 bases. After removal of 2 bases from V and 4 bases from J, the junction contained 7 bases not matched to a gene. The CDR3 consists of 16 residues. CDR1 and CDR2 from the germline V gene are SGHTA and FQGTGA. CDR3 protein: CASSLLGRGDNEKLFF. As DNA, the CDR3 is TGTGCCAGCAGCTTACTGGGCAGGGGGGATAATGAAAAACTGTTTTTT.

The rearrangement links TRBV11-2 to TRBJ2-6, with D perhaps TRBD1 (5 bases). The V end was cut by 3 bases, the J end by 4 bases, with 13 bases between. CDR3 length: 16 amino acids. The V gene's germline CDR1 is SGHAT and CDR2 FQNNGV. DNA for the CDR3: TGTGCCAGCAGCTTCTTATCTTACAGGGGGGCCAACGTCCTGACTTTC. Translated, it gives CASSFLSYRGANVLTF.

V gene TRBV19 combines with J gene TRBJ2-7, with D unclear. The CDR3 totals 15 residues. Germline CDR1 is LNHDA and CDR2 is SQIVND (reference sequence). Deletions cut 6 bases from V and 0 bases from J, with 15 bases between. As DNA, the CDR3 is TGTGCCAGTAGCGCCTCAGGCAACCCCTCCTACGAGCAGTACTTC. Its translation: CASSASGNPSYEQYF.

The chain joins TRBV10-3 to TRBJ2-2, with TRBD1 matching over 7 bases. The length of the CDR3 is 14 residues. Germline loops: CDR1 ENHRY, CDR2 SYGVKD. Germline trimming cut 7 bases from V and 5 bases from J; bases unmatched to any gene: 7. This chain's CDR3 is CAITPQGRTGELFF. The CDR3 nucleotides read TGTGCCATCACCCCACAGGGGCGGACCGGGGAGCTGTTTTTT.

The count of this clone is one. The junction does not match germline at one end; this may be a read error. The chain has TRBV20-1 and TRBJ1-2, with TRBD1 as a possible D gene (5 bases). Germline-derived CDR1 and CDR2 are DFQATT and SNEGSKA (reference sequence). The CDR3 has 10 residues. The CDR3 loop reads CSAPGGRGPF. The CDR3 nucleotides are TGCAGTGCGCCCGGGGGAAGGGGCCCCTTC.

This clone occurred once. In DNA, the CDR3 is TGTGCCAGCGCCACCGGGACTTCGAATGAGCAGTTCTTC. Translation gives CASATGTSNEQFF. This sequence joins TRBV6-5 and TRBJ2-1, with a weak D call TRBD2 (6 bases). CDR1 and CDR2 from the germline V gene are MNHEY and SVGAGI. This CDR3 has 13 residues. The V end was cut by 8 bases, the J end by 7 bases, with 15 bases between.

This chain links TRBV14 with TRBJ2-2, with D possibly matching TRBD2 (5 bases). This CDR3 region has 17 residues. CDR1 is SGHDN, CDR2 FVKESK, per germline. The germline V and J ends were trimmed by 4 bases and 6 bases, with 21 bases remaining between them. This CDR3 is CASSPPFGEGRSGELFF. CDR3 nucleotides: TGTGCCAGCAGCCCCCCCTTCGGTGAGGGAAGGTCCGGGGAGCTGTTTTTT.